The next 8 T cell receptor beta chains were all read from a single sample in a study of spatial heterogeneity in lung cancer. TCRdb called the 5' RACE reads again in MiXCR, with one record for every CDR3 protein. The sample records around 60,000 distinct CDR3 sequences, roughly 8% being singletons. The time point denotes: sample taken at primary tumor resection. Unsorted whole RNA of tumor, nontumor lung or frozen PBMC was sequenced. Source: PBMCs, taken at surgery. The receptors derive from a female donor with early-stage non-small cell lung cancer.

This clonotype was counted ten times or more. The V gene is TRBV6-6, the J gene TRBJ2-5; D is possibly TRBD1 or TRBD2 (5 bases each). This CDR3 region has 13 residues. Between the trimmed V and J ends, which lost 2 bases and 5 bases, there was a span of 9 bases. The germline CDR1 and CDR2 sequences are MNHNY and SVGAGI (reference sequence). In DNA form, the CDR3 reads TGTGCCAGCAGTTACACCGGGGCCGAGACCCAGTACTTC. The encoded protein is CASSYTGAETQYF.

This clonotype has ten or more counts. This chain links TRBV9 with TRBJ2-3; 9 nucleotides match TRBD2. The V and J ends lost 3 bases and 5 bases, in that order; junction bases with no gene match: 13. The length of the CDR3 is 17 residues. Germline V gene sequence: CDR1 SGDLS, CDR2 YYNGEE. This CDR3 is CASSESPASGVLDTQYF. The CDR3 coding sequence is TGTGCCAGCAGCGAGAGTCCGGCTAGCGGGGTTTTAGATACGCAGTATTTT.

The table lists this clonotype with many counts. The genes are TRBV7-9 and TRBJ2-2; D unresolved. The CDR3 consists of 14 residues. V was pared by 3 bases and J by 3 bases, with 8 bases between. CDR1 and CDR2 from the germline V gene are SEHNR and FQNEAQ (reference sequence). The CDR3: CASSLYEDTGELFF. In DNA form, the CDR3 reads TGTGCCAGCAGCTTGTATGAAGACACCGGGGAGCTGTTTTTT.

Concerning this clonotype itself: One base away lies a much larger clone, so this may be a sequencing read error. The J gene is TRBJ2-1, the V gene TRBV11-2; possible D gene TRBD2, 6 bases. The J call may not be correct, given that the DNA end is closer to TRBJ2-7. The CDR3 runs 16 residues. Germline lookup yields CDR1 SGHAT and CDR2 FQNNGV. CDR3 amino acids: CASSFAALGTYNEQYF. Written as DNA, the CDR3 is TGTGCCAGCAGCTTTGCGGCCCTGGGGACTTACAATGAGCAGTACTTC.

This clonotype has at least ten counts. The chain has TRBV7-2 and TRBJ2-5; TRBD2 aligns across 15 bases. The germline CDR1 and CDR2 sequences are SGHTA and FQGNSA. This CDR3 is built from 17 residues. Trimming cost V 5 bases and J 3 bases; bases outside gene matches: 7. The CDR3 sequence: CASSLRTSGGAKETQYF. The CDR3 coding sequence is TGTGCCAGCAGCCTACGGACTAGCGGGGGGGCCAAAGAGACCCAGTACTTC.

Notes on this clonotype: Given a much more abundant clone one base away, this may be a read error. The chain couples TRBV5-1 to TRBJ2-5, with D possibly matching TRBD1 (5 bases). V was shortened by 3 bases and J by 5 bases, with 11 bases between the two germline ends. Germline V gives CDR1 SGHRS, CDR2 YFSETQ. CDR3 length equals 13 residues. The CDR3 loop is CASSWNRPETQYF. Written as DNA, the CDR3 is TGCGCCAGCAGCTGGAACAGGCCGGAGACCCAGTACTTC.

The genes are TRBV9 and TRBJ2-2, with D hard to call. CDR1 and CDR2 from the germline V gene are SGDLS and YYNGEE. The CDR3 is made up of 13 amino acids. V was shortened by 0 bases and J by 4 bases, with 4 bases between the two germline ends. CDR3 nucleotide sequence: TGTGCCAGCAGCGTAGGGATCACCGGGGAGCTGTTTTTT. Its protein is CASSVGITGELFF.

This clonotype was seen only a few times. The chain carries TRBV7-9 and TRBJ2-3; D remains ambiguous. CDR3 length: 12 amino acids. Per germline, CDR1 SEHNR and CDR2 FQNEAQ (reference sequence). Trimming left V 6 bases short and J 5 bases short, with 9 bases between. The CDR3 DNA sequence: TGTGCCAGCAGTCGTACAGAAGATACGCAGTATTTT. This sequence encodes CASSRTEDTQYF.